The clone carrying this T cell receptor (beta chain) turned up a few times. The antigen is not known. This specimen comes from a study of lymphopenia after photon versus proton radiotherapy. Study outcomes and limitations: A bigger post-nadir fall in TCR diversity correlated inversely with survival time in deceased patients. Only patients who died were analyzed for survival; proton advantage is unproven.

Germline lookup yields CDR1 KGHSH and CDR2 LQKENI. Trimming shortened V by 6 bases and J by 0 bases, and 18 bases separated the two germline ends. This CDR3 region has 17 residues. TCRdb's copy holds only in-frame clones and misses some; the assay was immunoSEQ multiplex PCR. The sample has more than 80,000 clones; about four fifths are singletons. The sequence was collected from a man aged 55 to 70 with pancreatic cancer. The sample was peripheral blood, taken from a patient treated with proton-based radiotherapy. The rearrangement joins TRBV18 to TRBJ1-3; D may be TRBD1 (5 bases). Here the CDR3 DNA reads TGTGCCAGCTCTCCCAGTGTACTGACAGTCTCTGGAAACACCATATATTTT. This translates into CASSPSVLTVSGNTIYF. The variable domain in full, with the rest retrieved from reference TRBV18 and TRBJ1-3, is NAGVMQNPRHLVRRRGQEARLRCSPMKGHSHVYWYRQLPEEGLKFMVYLQKENIIDESGMPKERFSAEFPKEGPSILRIQQVVRGDSAAYFCASSPSVLTVSGNTIYFGEGSWLTVV.